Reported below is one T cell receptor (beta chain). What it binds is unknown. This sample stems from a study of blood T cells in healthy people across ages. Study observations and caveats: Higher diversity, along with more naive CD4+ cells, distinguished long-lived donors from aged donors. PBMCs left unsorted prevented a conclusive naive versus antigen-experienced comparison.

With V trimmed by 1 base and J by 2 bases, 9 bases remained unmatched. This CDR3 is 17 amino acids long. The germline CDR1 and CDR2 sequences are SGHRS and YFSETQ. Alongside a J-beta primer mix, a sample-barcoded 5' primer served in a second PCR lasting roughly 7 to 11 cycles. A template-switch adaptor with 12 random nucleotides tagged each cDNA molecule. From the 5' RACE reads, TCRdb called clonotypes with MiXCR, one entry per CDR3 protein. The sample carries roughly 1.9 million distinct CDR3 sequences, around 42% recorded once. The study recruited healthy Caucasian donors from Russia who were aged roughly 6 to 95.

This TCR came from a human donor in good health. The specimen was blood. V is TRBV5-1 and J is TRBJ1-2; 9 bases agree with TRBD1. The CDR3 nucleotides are TGCGCCAGCAGCTTGCAGAATCTACAGGGGGCCAACTATGGCTACACCTTC. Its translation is CASSLQNLQGANYGYTF.